Below, 20 T cell receptor beta chains from the same sample are listed, as sequenced in a study of T cell clonotyping in hematopoietic cell transplantation. Clones were read by immunoSEQ multiplex PCR, and TCRdb kept only the in-frame ones, dropping some. This table holds tens of thousands of clones, 96% found once. This sample's time point: recipient sample about 28 days before transplant, after cytoreduction. Here the sequenced sample was peripheral blood mononuclear cells, taken before stem cell transplant. Receptor source: a woman aged 45-65 years with acute myeloid leukemia. Some clones in this sample may be carry-over from other donors' samples.

The genes are TRBV19 and TRBJ2-3; maybe TRBD1 (6 bases). Germline V lookup: CDR1 LNHDA, CDR2 SQIVND (reference sequence). V was clipped by 6 bases and J by 5 bases, with 12 bases between them. This CDR3 has 13 residues. CDR3 nucleotide sequence: TGTGCCAGTAGGACAGGTAATCGAGATACGCAGTATTTT. Translated, it gives CASRTGNRDTQYF. Full variable domain (missing parts from reference TRBV19 and TRBJ2-3): DGGITQSPKYLFRKEGQNVTLSCEQNLNHDAMYWYRQDPGQGLRLIYYSQIVNDFQKGDIAEGYSVSREKKESFPLTVTSAQKNPTAFYLCASRTGNRDTQYFGPGTRLTVL.

The J gene is TRBJ2-1, the V gene TRBV4-2; 11 bases are a match to TRBD2. J lost 10 bases, V lost 0 bases, and 8 bases had no gene match. Germline values: CDR1 LGHNA, CDR2 YNFKEQ. There are 16 residues in the CDR3. CDR3 nucleotide sequence: TGTGCCAGCAGCCAAGATGGTCTAGCGGGGGGTGAAGAGCAGTTCTTC. It codes for CASSQDGLAGGEEQFF.

The chain carries TRBV20-1 and TRBJ1-1; D remains unclear. The CDR3 extends over 11 amino acids. The germline V gene encodes CDR1 DFQATT and CDR2 SNEGSKA (reference sequence). The V gene lost 3 bases and the J gene lost 6 bases, with 8 bases spanning the gap. In DNA form, the CDR3 reads TGCAGTGCTAGGGTGAGGGCTGAAGCTTTCTTT. Residues: CSARVRAEAFF.

This chain connects TRBV29-1 to TRBJ2-1; 12 bases agree with TRBD2. There are 13 residues in the CDR3. The V gene end was trimmed by 4 bases and the J gene end by 6 bases; junction bases not matched to a gene: 1. Per the germline V gene, CDR1 is SQVTM and CDR2 is ANQGSEA. The CDR3 DNA follows: TGCAGCGTTGTGACTAGCGGGGGCAATGAGCAGTTCTTC. Its protein is CSVVTSGGNEQFF.

The chain links TRBV2 to TRBJ2-2, with D perhaps TRBD1 or TRBD2 (5 bases each). Germline loops: CDR1 SNHLY, CDR2 FYNNEI. The CDR3 has 15 residues. The V and J ends lost 6 bases and 0 bases respectively, with 11 bases between them. In nucleotides, the CDR3 is TGTGCCAGCAGGCCCGGGACGGCGAACACCGGGGAGCTGTTTTTT. Its translation: CASRPGTANTGELFF.

The chain carries TRBV14 and TRBJ1-1; D remains unclear. The CDR3 consists of 15 residues. Germline loops: CDR1 SGHDN, CDR2 FVKESK. V was shortened by 0 bases and J by 5 bases, with 13 bases between the two germline ends. CDR3 bases: TGTGCCAGCAGCCAAGAACGGAGGGCGTCTACTGAAGCTTTCTTT. Translation: CASSQERRASTEAFF.

V usage is TRBV5-1 and J usage is TRBJ1-2, with no clear D. The CDR3 runs to 12 residues. The V end lost 5 bases, the J end lost 4 bases, and 9 bases lay between the germline ends. Looked up from germline, CDR1 is SGHRS and CDR2 is YFSETQ. Written as DNA, the CDR3 is TGCGCCAGCAGTCCCCAGGCCTATGGCTACACCTTC. Protein product: CASSPQAYGYTF.

This sequence joins TRBV7-9 and TRBJ2-2; 9 bases line up with TRBD1. The CDR3 loop spans 15 amino acids. Losses at the gene ends were 6 bases for V and 3 bases for J; bases not matched to a gene: 5. Germline V gene sequence: CDR1 SEHNR, CDR2 FQNEAQ (reference sequence). CDR3 sequence: CASRGDREHTGELFF. CDR3 in DNA: TGTGCCAGCAGAGGGGACAGGGAGCACACCGGGGAGCTGTTTTTT. Full variable domain (rest looked up from reference TRBV7-9 and TRBJ2-2): DTGVSQNPRHKITKRGQNVTFRCDPISEHNRLYWYRQTLGQGPEFLTYFQNEAQLEKSRLLSDRFSAERPKGSFSTLEIQRTEQGDSAMYLCASRGDREHTGELFFGEGSRLTVL.

V is TRBV7-9 and J is TRBJ2-2; a weak D match, TRBD1 (7 bases). This CDR3 has 14 residues. Trimming removed 2 bases at V and 5 bases at J, with 9 bases between. CDR1 and CDR2 (germline): SEHNR, FQNEAQ (reference sequence). The CDR3 spells CASSLSGGTGELFF. The CDR3 nucleotides are TGTGCCAGCAGCTTATCAGGGGGGACCGGGGAGCTGTTTTTT.

This clone was picked up one time. The V call is TRBV10-3, the J call TRBJ2-7, with a weak D call TRBD2 (6 bases). This CDR3 has 10 amino acids. Germline V lookup: CDR1 ENHRY, CDR2 SYGVKD. Trimming pared 8 bases from V and 4 bases from J, leaving 6 bases between. The CDR3 DNA reads TGTGCCATCGGGGGGTACGAGCAGTACTTC. Encoded protein: CAIGGYEQYF.

This chain joins TRBV5-6 and TRBJ2-1; TRBD1 agrees at 7 bases. This CDR3 has 15 residues. The J segment lost 16 bases and the V segment lost 1 base, leaving 17 bases of the junction unmatched. The germline gives CDR1 SGHDT, CDR2 YYEEEE. This chain's CDR3 is CASSLFVAGGRVDFF. The CDR3 DNA reads TGTGCCAGCAGCTTGTTCGTCGCAGGGGGAAGGGTCGACTTCTTC.

This clone has just one count. V and J are TRBV5-1 and TRBJ1-4; D remains ambiguous. V gave up 2 bases and J gave up 4 bases, with 12 bases separating them. This CDR3 comprises 15 residues. CDR1 is SGHRS, CDR2 YFSETQ, per germline. CDR3 nucleotide sequence: TGCGCCAGCAGCTTTCGGCCAGGCCGTAATGAAAAACTGTTTTTT. It codes for CASSFRPGRNEKLFF.

The genes are TRBV5-8 and TRBJ1-5; a weak D match, TRBD1 (5 bases). V lost 3 bases and J 4 bases, leaving 23 bases between the germline ends. The germline CDR1 and CDR2 sequences are SGHTS and YDEGEE. The CDR3 extends over 18 amino acids. The CDR3 is CASSSPQAISEGNQPQHF. CDR3 DNA: TGTGCCAGCAGCTCCCCACAGGCAATTTCTGAGGGTAATCAGCCCCAGCATTTT.

This chain uses TRBV4-1 with TRBJ2-1; 10 bases map to TRBD2. J was trimmed by 10 bases and V by 2 bases; bases with no gene match: 14. CDR1 and CDR2 (germline): MGHRA, YSYEKL. The CDR3 consists of 17 residues. The CDR3 DNA reads TGCGCCAGCAGCCAACCTGTAAGCGGGAGGGCCTTGAGAGAGCAGTTCTTC. Amino acid sequence: CASSQPVSGRALREQFF.

The CDR3 DNA reads TGTGCCAGCAGCTCCGGACAGGGCTCCTACTACGAGCAGTACTTC. As protein: CASSSGQGSYYEQYF. V gene TRBV11-2 combines with J gene TRBJ2-7; 8 nucleotides align to TRBD1. The length of the CDR3 is 15 residues. V shed 4 bases and J 3 bases; nucleotides not matched to a gene: 8. Germline-derived CDR1 and CDR2 are SGHAT and FQNNGV.

J is TRBJ2-3 and V is TRBV28; 7 positions match TRBD2. The V and J ends lost 3 bases and 1 base, in that order; junction bases with no gene match: 4. The CDR3 runs to 15 residues. The germline gives CDR1 MDHEN, CDR2 SYDVKM. The CDR3 is CASSFQAGRTDTQYF. In DNA form, the CDR3 reads TGTGCCAGCAGTTTTCAAGCGGGACGCACAGATACGCAGTATTTT.

This clone was seen once. The chain employs TRBV30 and TRBJ2-7, with 11 bases matching TRBD1. The CDR3 length is 14 residues. Germline V gene lookup returns CDR1 GTSNPN and CDR2 SVGIG (reference sequence). Losses at the gene ends were 0 bases for V and 4 bases for J; bases not matched to a gene: 2. DNA for the CDR3: TGTGCCTGGAGTGTAGGACAGGGGGCTTACGAGCAGTACTTC. It is translated as CAWSVGQGAYEQYF. Variable domain in full (rest from reference TRBV30 and TRBJ2-7): SQTIHQWPATLVQPVGSPLSLECTVEGTSNPNLYWYRQAAGRGLQLLFYSVGIGQISSEVPQNLSASRPQDRQFILSSKKLLLSDSGFYLCAWSVGQGAYEQYFGPGTRLTVT.

The CDR3 sequence: CSVDGGDGYTF. The CDR3 region has the DNA TGCAGCGTTGACGGGGGCGATGGCTACACCTTC. This chain links TRBV29-1 with TRBJ1-2; maybe TRBD1 (6 bases). Trimming removed 3 bases at V and 6 bases at J, with 8 bases between. Germline assignment: CDR1 SQVTM and CDR2 ANQGSEA. The CDR3 sequence is 11 residues long. Combining the CDR3 with reference TRBV29-1 and TRBJ1-2 gives the whole variable domain SAVISQKPSRDICQRGTSLTIQCQVDSQVTMMFWYRQQPGQSLTLIATANQGSEATYESGFVIDKFPISRPNLTFSTLTVSNMSPEDSSIYLCSVDGGDGYTFGSGTRLTVV.

This chain joins TRBV29-1 and TRBJ1-1, with D unclear. The CDR3 runs 14 residues. Trimming left V 5 bases short and J 2 bases short, with 15 bases between. The germline gives CDR1 SQVTM, CDR2 ANQGSEA. The CDR3 coding sequence is TGCAGCGTTACTAGACGCACACGTAACACTGAAGCTTTCTTT. Its protein product is CSVTRRTRNTEAFF.

V gene TRBV27 combines with J gene TRBJ2-7; 8 nucleotides line up with TRBD2. Germline CDR1 is MNHEY and CDR2 is SMNVEV (reference sequence). The trim removed 2 bases at V and 4 bases at J, leaving 10 bases unmatched. This CDR3 region has 16 residues. The CDR3: CASSLKDMAGGYEQYF. CDR3 nucleotides: TGTGCCAGCAGTTTAAAGGATATGGCGGGGGGATACGAGCAGTACTTC.